Shown below are 18 T cell receptor beta chains from a single sample sequenced in a study of cytomegalovirus exposure and HLA in healthy donors. 13 Jbeta primers and 60 Vbeta primers were used for the PCR. Repertoires were generated with immunoSEQ multiplex PCR, while TCRdb's copy carries only in-frame clones and drops some. The sample data list roughly 33,000 clones. Sequences were obtained from PBMCs. All receptors derive from a middle-aged woman in good health and CMV-seropositive.

The chain carries TRBV7-9 and TRBJ2-5, with 7 bases fitting TRBD1. The CDR3 is made up of 16 amino acids. Germline trimming cut 0 bases from V and 3 bases from J; bases unmatched to any gene: 7. Germline V lookup: CDR1 SEHNR, CDR2 FQNEAQ (reference sequence). The CDR3 DNA reads TGTGCCAGCAGCTTAGCTTGGCAGGGGGAAAAAGAGACCCAGTACTTC. Translation gives CASSLAWQGEKETQYF.

J is TRBJ2-5 and V is TRBV7-2; no definite D call. Germline CDR1 reads SGHTA; CDR2 reads FQGNSA. Trimming pared 3 bases from V and 4 bases from J, leaving 12 bases between. The length of the CDR3 is 14 residues. This CDR3 is CASSLEWLGETQYF. The CDR3 DNA is TGTGCCAGCAGCTTGGAGTGGTTGGGAGAGACCCAGTACTTC. Based on the CDR3 plus reference TRBV7-2 and TRBJ2-5, the full variable domain is GAGVSQSPSNKVTEKGKDVELRCDPISGHTALYWYRQSLGQGLEFLIYFQGNSAPDKSGLPSDRFSAERTGGSVSTLTIQRTQQEDSAVYLCASSLEWLGETQYFGPGTRLLVL.

The gene calls are TRBV28 and TRBJ2-3; 9 bases are shared with TRBD2. The CDR3 runs 15 residues. Germline assignment: CDR1 MDHEN and CDR2 SYDVKM. V lost 2 bases to trimming and J lost 6 bases; unmatched junction nucleotides: 6. CDR3 nucleotides: TGTGCCAGCAGTTTAATCCAGCGGGGGGTGGATACGCAGTATTTT. Translating it yields CASSLIQRGVDTQYF. Combining the CDR3 with reference TRBV28 and TRBJ2-3 gives the whole variable domain DVKVTQSSRYLVKRTGEKVFLECVQDMDHENMFWYRQDPGLGLRLIYFSYDVKMKEKGDIPEGYSVSREKKERFSLILESASTNQTSMYLCASSLIQRGVDTQYFGPGTRLTVL.

The V and J genes are TRBV5-1 and TRBJ2-1, with 7 bases lining up with TRBD2. The CDR3 runs 12 residues. In germline, CDR1 is SGHRS, CDR2 YFSETQ. The V segment lost 0 bases and the J segment 9 bases; nucleotides outside the gene matches: 0. Here the CDR3 reads CASSLAGGEQFF. The DNA of the CDR3 is TGCGCCAGCAGCTTGGCGGGGGGTGAGCAGTTCTTC.

The rearrangement joins TRBV27 to TRBJ2-7, with TRBD1 matching 9 bases. Germline V lookup: CDR1 MNHEY, CDR2 SMNVEV (reference sequence). V was pared by 5 bases and J by 2 bases, with 13 bases of the junction left unmatched. CDR3 length equals 17 residues. The CDR3 DNA follows: TGTGCCAGCAGTCCAACTACGGGACAGGGAATCGCCTACGAGCAGTACTTC. Protein: CASSPTTGQGIAYEQYF.

V is TRBV5-1 and J is TRBJ1-1; 7 bases align to TRBD1. CDR1 SGHRS and CDR2 YFSETQ come from the germline V gene. The junction had 13 bases not matched to a gene; V was cut back by 4 bases and J by 1 base. The CDR3 totals 17 residues. The CDR3 loop reads CASSVFGQEGGNTEAFF. The CDR3 DNA sequence: TGCGCCAGCAGCGTTTTCGGACAGGAGGGCGGGAACACTGAAGCTTTCTTT.

The V gene is TRBV19, the J gene TRBJ2-2, with TRBD1 matching over 9 bases. The germline V gene has CDR1 LNHDA and CDR2 SQIVND (reference sequence). The CDR3 extends over 15 amino acids. J lost 5 bases, V lost 9 bases, and 10 bases had no gene match. The CDR3 here is CASRNRDRVTGELFF. The CDR3 DNA sequence: TGTGCCAGCCGAAATAGGGACAGGGTTACCGGGGAGCTGTTTTTT. The complete variable domain, with remaining parts taken from reference TRBV19 and TRBJ2-2, reads DGGITQSPKYLFRKEGQNVTLSCEQNLNHDAMYWYRQDPGQGLRLIYYSQIVNDFQKGDIAEGYSVSREKKESFPLTVTSAQKNPTAFYLCASRNRDRVTGELFFGEGSRLTVL.

The chain is built from TRBV9 and TRBJ2-5; TRBD2 matches at 11 bases. CDR3 length equals 18 residues. V shed 0 bases, J shed 4 bases, and the junction held 11 bases outside the gene matches. Germline assignment: CDR1 SGDLS and CDR2 YYNGEE. CDR3 in amino acids: CASSVGLAGGNGGETQYF. The CDR3 DNA reads as TGTGCCAGCAGCGTAGGCCTAGCGGGAGGAAATGGAGGAGAGACCCAGTACTTC.

V is TRBV6-1 and J is TRBJ1-1; weak D call: TRBD1 (6 bases). With 7 bases removed from V and 2 bases from J, the gap between germline ends came to 17 bases. Germline V gene sequence: CDR1 MNHNS, CDR2 SASEGT. The CDR3 has 15 residues. The CDR3 here is CASKRRQAENTEAFF. As DNA, the CDR3 is TGTGCCAGCAAGAGGAGACAGGCCGAAAACACTGAAGCTTTCTTT.

V is TRBV4-2 and J is TRBJ2-1; 8 bases are shared with TRBD2. CDR1 LGHNA and CDR2 YNFKEQ come from the germline V gene. The J segment lost 5 bases and the V segment lost 4 bases, leaving 7 bases of the junction unmatched. The CDR3 sequence is 15 residues long. The DNA for the CDR3 is TGTGCCAGCAGCCTCCTACTAGCGGCCGACAATGAGCAGTTCTTC. Its translation: CASSLLLAADNEQFF.

Here the CDR3 DNA reads TGCGCCAGCAGCCAAGTCGCGGGACAGGGGAACCACGAGCAGTACTTC. Protein sequence: CASSQVAGQGNHEQYF. This sequence joins TRBV4-1 and TRBJ2-7; 10 bases align to TRBD1. Germline values: CDR1 MGHRA, CDR2 YSYEKL. The CDR3 spans 16 residues. The ends lost 1 base at V and 5 bases at J; junction bases unmatched: 8.

V usage is TRBV28 and J usage is TRBJ2-3; D is uncertain. The CDR3 has 14 residues. The V gene's germline CDR1 is MDHEN and CDR2 SYDVKM. The germline V and J ends were trimmed by 2 bases and 4 bases, with 10 bases remaining between them. In DNA, the CDR3 is TGTGCCAGCAGTTTAGGAGAGGCGGCAGATACGCAGTATTTT. Translation gives CASSLGEAADTQYF.

The rearrangement uses TRBV30 and TRBJ1-1; D gene ambiguous. This CDR3 has 13 residues. Germline loops: CDR1 GTSNPN, CDR2 SVGIG (reference sequence). Trimming pared 2 bases from V and 1 base from J, leaving 8 bases between. CDR3 nucleotides: TGTGCCTGGAGTTTTCACGGGAACACTGAAGCTTTCTTT. It codes for CAWSFHGNTEAFF.

The chain recombines TRBV28 with TRBJ1-4; TRBD1 might be the D (6 bases). The V and J ends lost 4 bases and 2 bases respectively, with 8 bases between them. CDR1 and CDR2 from the germline V gene are MDHEN and SYDVKM. The CDR3 sequence is 14 residues long. CDR3 sequence (DNA): TGTGCCAGCAGTTACAGGGTCACTAATGAAAAACTGTTTTTT. Amino acids: CASSYRVTNEKLFF.

In DNA, the CDR3 is TGTGCCAGCAGTTACCAATTGGGGACAGGGTCCACCTTC. Protein: CASSYQLGTGSTF. This chain links TRBV6-5 with TRBJ1-2, with 9 bases identical to TRBD1. Trimming removed 2 bases from V and 13 bases from J; junction bases left unmatched: 8. Germline V lookup: CDR1 MNHEY, CDR2 SVGAGI. This CDR3 is 13 amino acids long.

This chain connects TRBV7-9 to TRBJ1-1; the D is unclear. Trimming took 2 bases from V and 0 from J, leaving 7 bases between them. The CDR3 has 14 residues. Germline loops: CDR1 SEHNR, CDR2 FQNEAQ (reference sequence). This CDR3 is CASSLQSVNTEAFF. As DNA, the CDR3 is TGTGCCAGCAGCTTACAATCAGTGAACACTGAAGCTTTCTTT. The full variable domain, its missing parts supplied by reference TRBV7-9 and TRBJ1-1, is DTGVSQNPRHKITKRGQNVTFRCDPISEHNRLYWYRQTLGQGPEFLTYFQNEAQLEKSRLLSDRFSAERPKGSFSTLEIQRTEQGDSAMYLCASSLQSVNTEAFFGQGTRLTVV.

This chain joins TRBV6-5 and TRBJ1-1; D might be TRBD1 (6 bases). Germline V gene lookup returns CDR1 MNHEY and CDR2 SVGAGI. Trimming pared 8 bases from V and 4 bases from J, leaving 17 bases between. The CDR3 loop spans 14 amino acids. The CDR3 DNA follows: TGTGCCAGCTCCGATTACCGGGACACCACTGAAGCTTTCTTT. Residues: CASSDYRDTTEAFF.

The rearrangement links TRBV5-1 to TRBJ2-5; maybe TRBD1 (5 bases). V was cut by 5 bases and J by 2 bases, with 13 bases left in between. The CDR3 spans 14 residues. Germline V gives CDR1 SGHRS, CDR2 YFSETQ. CDR3 bases: TGCGCCAGCAGACCAGACAGTACACAAGAGACCCAGTACTTC. Protein product: CASRPDSTQETQYF.